This T cell receptor (beta chain) was sequenced in a study of blood T cell repertoires in COVID-19. Authors' methods: How many nucleated cells were present was estimated from reference gene primer amplification. TCRdb's copy holds only in-frame clones and misses some; the assay was immunoSEQ multiplex PCR. V and J calls and clone size are given by that table; D and trimming were obtained from the DNA. In the table there are about 160,000 clones, 88% of which are singletons. Looked up from germline, CDR1 is MNHNS and CDR2 is SASEGT. Trimming removed 0 bases at V and 3 bases at J, with 3 bases between. This CDR3 is built from 12 residues.

The sequencing input was PBMCs or T cells enriched from blood (not recorded which). The TCR was taken from a woman aged 50 to 65 who had recovered from COVID-19. The chain recombines TRBV6-1 with TRBJ2-7; D call uncertain. The CDR3 spells CASSEANYEQYF. CDR3 nucleotide sequence: TGTGCCAGCAGTGAAGCCAACTACGAGCAGTACTTC.